The clone carrying this TCR beta chain has only a few counts. What it binds is not known. The TCRbeta library was prepared with unique molecular identifiers. TCRdb re-called the PCR reads through MiXCR, storing one row per CDR3 protein. The table has 75,000 to 80,000 distinct CDR3 sequences, 15% to 20% seen once. From germline, CDR1 is SQVTM and CDR2 ANQGSEA. Trimming took off 1 base at V and 4 bases at J, with 14 bases between the two ends. The CDR3 loop spans 15 amino acids. This specimen comes from a study of T-cell reconstitution after alpha-beta-depleted transplantation in children. Whole-study findings and limits: Surviving thymic progenitors and recipient T cells were the source of high TCRbeta diversity at day 60 in some patients. A year post-transplant, T-cell counts and diversity derived mostly from newly produced T cells. Where alpha-beta T cells came from about two months after transplant was reportedly several hundred expanded graft clones.

Sequenced here: PBMCs, mostly from graft donor cells, sampled 360 days after TCRalphabeta/CD19-depleted stem cell transplant. The TCR comes from a male patient between 2 and 10 years old who had a stem cell transplant for acute lymphoblastic leukemia, so the T cells may come from the graft donor. The gene calls are TRBV29-1 and TRBJ2-1; possibly TRBD1 for D (6 bases). CDR3 residues: CSVEVRQARYNEQFF. The CDR3 region has the DNA TGCAGCGTTGAAGTGAGACAGGCTCGATACAATGAGCAGTTCTTC.